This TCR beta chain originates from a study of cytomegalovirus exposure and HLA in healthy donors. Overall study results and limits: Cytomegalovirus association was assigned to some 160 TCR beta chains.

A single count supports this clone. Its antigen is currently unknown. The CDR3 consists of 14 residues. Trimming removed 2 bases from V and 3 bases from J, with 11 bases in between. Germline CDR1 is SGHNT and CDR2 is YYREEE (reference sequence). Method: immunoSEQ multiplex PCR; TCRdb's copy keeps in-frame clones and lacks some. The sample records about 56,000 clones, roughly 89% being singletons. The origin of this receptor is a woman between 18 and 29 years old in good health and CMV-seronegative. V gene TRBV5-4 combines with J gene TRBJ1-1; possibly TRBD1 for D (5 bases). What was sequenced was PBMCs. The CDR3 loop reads CASSFWGGDTEAFF. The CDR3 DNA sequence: TGTGCCAGCAGCTTTTGGGGGGGGGACACTGAAGCTTTCTTT.